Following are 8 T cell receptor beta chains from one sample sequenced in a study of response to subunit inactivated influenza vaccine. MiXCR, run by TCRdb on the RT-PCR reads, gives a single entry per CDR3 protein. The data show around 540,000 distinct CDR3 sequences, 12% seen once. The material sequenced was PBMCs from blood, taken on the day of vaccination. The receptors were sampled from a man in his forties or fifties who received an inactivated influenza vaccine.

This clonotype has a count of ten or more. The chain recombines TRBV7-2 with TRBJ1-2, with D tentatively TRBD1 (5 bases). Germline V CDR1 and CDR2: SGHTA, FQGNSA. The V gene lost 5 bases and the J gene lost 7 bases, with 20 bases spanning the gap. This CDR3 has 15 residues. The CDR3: CASSPSQAGSGGYTF. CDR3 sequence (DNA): TGTGCCAGCAGCCCCTCACAAGCAGGGAGCGGTGGCTACACCTTC.

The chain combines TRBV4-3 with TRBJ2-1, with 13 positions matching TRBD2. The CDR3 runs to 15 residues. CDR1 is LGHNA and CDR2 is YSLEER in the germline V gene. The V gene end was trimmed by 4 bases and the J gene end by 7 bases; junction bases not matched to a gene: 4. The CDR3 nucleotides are TGCGCCAGCAGCCCTATGGGACTAGCGGGAAATGAGCAGTTCTTC. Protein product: CASSPMGLAGNEQFF.

The CDR3 protein is CASSQGNGTRSGTEQYF. The CDR3 region has the DNA TGCGCCAGCAGTCAAGGTAACGGGACACGTTCAGGCACCGAGCAGTACTTC. J is TRBJ2-7 and V is TRBV23-1; D is perhaps TRBD1 (6 bases). TRBV23-1 is annotated as an ORF whose role is uncertain. The CDR3 is made up of 17 amino acids. V gave up 2 bases and J gave up 6 bases, with 23 bases separating them.

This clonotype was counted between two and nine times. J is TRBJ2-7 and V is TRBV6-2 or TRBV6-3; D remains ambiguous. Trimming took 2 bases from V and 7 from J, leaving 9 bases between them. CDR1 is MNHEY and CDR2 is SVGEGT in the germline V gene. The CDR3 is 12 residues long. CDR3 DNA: TGTGCCAGCAGTTACGTCGGAGCAGAGCAGTACTTC. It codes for CASSYVGAEQYF.

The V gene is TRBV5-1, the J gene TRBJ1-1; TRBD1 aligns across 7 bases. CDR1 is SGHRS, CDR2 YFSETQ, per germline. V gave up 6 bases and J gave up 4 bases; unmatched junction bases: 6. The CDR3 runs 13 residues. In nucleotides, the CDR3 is TGCGCCAGCACCGTGGACAGGACCACTGAAGCTTTCTTT. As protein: CASTVDRTTEAFF.

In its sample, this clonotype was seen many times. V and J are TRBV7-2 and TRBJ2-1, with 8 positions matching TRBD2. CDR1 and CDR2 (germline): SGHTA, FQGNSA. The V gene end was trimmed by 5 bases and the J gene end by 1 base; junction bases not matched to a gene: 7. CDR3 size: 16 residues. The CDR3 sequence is CASSRSGTESYNEQFF. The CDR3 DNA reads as TGTGCCAGCAGCCGTAGCGGGACGGAGTCCTACAATGAGCAGTTCTTC.

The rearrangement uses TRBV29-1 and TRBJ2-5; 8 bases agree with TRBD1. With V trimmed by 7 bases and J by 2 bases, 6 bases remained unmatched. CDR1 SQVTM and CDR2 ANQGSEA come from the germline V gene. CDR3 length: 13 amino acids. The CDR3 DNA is TGCAGCGGTAGAGGACAGGGACAAGAGACCCAGTACTTC. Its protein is CSGRGQGQETQYF.

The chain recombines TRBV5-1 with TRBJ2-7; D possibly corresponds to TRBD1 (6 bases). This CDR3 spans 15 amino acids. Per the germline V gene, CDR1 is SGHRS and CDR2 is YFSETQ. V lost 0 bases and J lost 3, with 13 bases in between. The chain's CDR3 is CASSLAPGEFYEQYF. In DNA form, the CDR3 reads TGCGCCAGCAGCTTGGCCCCAGGGGAATTCTACGAGCAGTACTTC.